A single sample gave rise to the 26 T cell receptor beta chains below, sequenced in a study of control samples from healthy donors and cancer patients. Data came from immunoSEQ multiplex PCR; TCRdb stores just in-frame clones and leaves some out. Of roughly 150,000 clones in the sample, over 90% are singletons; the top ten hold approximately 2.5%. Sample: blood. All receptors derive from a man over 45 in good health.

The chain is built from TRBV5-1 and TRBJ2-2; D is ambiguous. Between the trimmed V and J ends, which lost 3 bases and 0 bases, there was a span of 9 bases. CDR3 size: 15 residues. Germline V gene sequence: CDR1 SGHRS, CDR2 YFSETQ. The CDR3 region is CASSSGDPNTGELFF. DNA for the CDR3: TGCGCCAGCAGCTCTGGCGACCCGAACACCGGGGAGCTGTTTTTT.

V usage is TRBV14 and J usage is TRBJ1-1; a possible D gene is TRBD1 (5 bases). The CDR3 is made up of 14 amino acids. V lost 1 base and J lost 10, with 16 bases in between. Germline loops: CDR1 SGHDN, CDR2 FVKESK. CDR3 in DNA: TGTGCCAGCAGCCAAGGTGCTCAGGGTGACCCAGCTTTCTTT. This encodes CASSQGAQGDPAFF.

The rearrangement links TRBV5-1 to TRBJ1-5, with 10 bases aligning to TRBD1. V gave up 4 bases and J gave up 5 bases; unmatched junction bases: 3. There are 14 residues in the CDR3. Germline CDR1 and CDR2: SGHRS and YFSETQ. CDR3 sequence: CASSPDRGDQPQHF. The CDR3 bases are TGCGCCAGCAGCCCGGACAGGGGGGATCAGCCCCAGCATTTT.

The chain's CDR3 is CASSPLRHATNEKLFF. DNA of the CDR3: TGTGCCAGTAGTCCCCTCCGGCATGCAACTAATGAAAAACTGTTTTTT. V gene TRBV19 combines with J gene TRBJ1-4, with D unresolved. The CDR3 is 16 residues long. The V and J ends lost 5 bases and 0 bases respectively, with 13 bases between them. Germline V gene sequence: CDR1 LNHDA, CDR2 SQIVND (reference sequence).

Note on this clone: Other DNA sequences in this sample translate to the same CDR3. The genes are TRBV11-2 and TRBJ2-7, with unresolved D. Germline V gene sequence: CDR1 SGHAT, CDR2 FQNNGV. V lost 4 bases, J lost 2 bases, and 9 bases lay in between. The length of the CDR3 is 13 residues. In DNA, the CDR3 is TGTGCCAGCAGCTCCATTAGGGCCTACGAGCAGTACTTC. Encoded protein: CASSSIRAYEQYF.

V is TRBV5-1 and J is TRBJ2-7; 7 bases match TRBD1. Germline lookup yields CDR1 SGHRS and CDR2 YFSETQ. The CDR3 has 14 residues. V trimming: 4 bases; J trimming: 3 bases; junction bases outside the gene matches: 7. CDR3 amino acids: CASSRDSKNYEQYF. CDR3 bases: TGCGCCAGCAGCCGGGACAGTAAGAACTACGAGCAGTACTTC.

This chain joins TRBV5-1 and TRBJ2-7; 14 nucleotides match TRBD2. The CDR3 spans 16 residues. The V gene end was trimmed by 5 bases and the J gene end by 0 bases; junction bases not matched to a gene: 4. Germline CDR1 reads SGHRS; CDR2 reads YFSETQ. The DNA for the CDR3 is TGCGCCAGCAGGGGACTAGCGGGAGTGCGCTCCTACGAGCAGTACTTC. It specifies CASRGLAGVRSYEQYF.

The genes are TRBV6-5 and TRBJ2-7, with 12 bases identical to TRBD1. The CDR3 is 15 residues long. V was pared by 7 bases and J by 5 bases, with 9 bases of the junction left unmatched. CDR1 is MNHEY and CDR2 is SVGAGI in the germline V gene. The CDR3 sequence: CASTPSGTGGNEQYF. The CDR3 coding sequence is TGTGCCAGCACCCCTTCCGGGACAGGGGGCAACGAGCAGTACTTC.

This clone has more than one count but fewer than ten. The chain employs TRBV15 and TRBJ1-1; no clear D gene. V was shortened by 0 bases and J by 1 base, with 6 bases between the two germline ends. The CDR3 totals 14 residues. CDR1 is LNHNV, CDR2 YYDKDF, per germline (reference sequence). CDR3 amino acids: CATSRDFGNTEAFF. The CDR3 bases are TGTGCCACCAGCAGAGATTTCGGGAACACTGAAGCTTTCTTT.

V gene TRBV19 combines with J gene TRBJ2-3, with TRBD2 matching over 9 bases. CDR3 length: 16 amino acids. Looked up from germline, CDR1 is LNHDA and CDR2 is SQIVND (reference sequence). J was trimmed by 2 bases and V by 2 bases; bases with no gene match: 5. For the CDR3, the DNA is TGTGCCAGTAGTATAAATGCGGGAGGGTTCACAGATACGCAGTATTTT. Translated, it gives CASSINAGGFTDTQYF.

The CDR3 sequence is CASQGQGAAEAFF. The CDR3 coding sequence is TGTGCCAGTCAAGGACAGGGGGCTGCTGAAGCTTTCTTT. The genes are TRBV19 and TRBJ1-1; the match to TRBD1 covers 11 bases. J lost 6 bases, V lost 8 bases, and 5 bases had no gene match. This CDR3 is 13 amino acids long. In germline, CDR1 is LNHDA, CDR2 SQIVND (reference sequence).

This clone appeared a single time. The DNA of the CDR3 is TGTGCCAGCAGTGCCAGGGACAGGGTGGGAGAAAAACTGTTTTTT. Translated, it gives CASSARDRVGEKLFF. This chain joins TRBV28 and TRBJ1-4; 9 bases align to TRBD1. The CDR3 consists of 15 residues. After removal of 5 bases from V and 8 bases from J, the junction contained 9 bases not matched to a gene. The germline CDR1 and CDR2 sequences are MDHEN and SYDVKM.

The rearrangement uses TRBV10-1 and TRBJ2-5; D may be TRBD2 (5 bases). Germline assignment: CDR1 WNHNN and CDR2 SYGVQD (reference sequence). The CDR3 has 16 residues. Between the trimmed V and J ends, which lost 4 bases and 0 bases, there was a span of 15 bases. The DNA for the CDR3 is TGCGCCAGCAGTGTTCATAGTGGGGAGTACCAAGAGACCCAGTACTTC. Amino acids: CASSVHSGEYQETQYF.

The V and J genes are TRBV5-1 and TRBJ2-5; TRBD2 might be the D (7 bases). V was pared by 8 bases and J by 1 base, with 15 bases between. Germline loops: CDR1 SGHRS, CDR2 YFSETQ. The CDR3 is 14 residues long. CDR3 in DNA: TGCGCCAGTAAACCCGGGGGGCCCCAAGAGACCCAGTACTTC. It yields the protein CASKPGGPQETQYF.

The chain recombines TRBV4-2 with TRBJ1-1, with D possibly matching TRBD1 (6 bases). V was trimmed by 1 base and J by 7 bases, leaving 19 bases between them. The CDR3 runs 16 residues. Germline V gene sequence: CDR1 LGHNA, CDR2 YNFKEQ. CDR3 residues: CASSQGLAREQGEAFF. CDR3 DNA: TGTGCCAGCAGCCAAGGTCTTGCCCGAGAACAGGGTGAAGCTTTCTTT.

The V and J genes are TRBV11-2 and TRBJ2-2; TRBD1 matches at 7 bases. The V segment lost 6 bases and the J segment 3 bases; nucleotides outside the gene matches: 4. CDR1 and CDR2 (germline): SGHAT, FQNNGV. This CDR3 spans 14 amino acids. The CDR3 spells CASRKTGDTGELFF. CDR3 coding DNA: TGTGCCAGCAGAAAAACAGGGGACACCGGGGAGCTGTTTTTT.

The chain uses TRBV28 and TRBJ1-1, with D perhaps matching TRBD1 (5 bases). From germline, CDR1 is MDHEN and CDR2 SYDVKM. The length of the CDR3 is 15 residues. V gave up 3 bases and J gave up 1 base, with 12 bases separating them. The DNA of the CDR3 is TGTGCCAGCAGTTTCTGGCAAGGGACGAACACTGAAGCTTTCTTT. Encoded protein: CASSFWQGTNTEAFF.

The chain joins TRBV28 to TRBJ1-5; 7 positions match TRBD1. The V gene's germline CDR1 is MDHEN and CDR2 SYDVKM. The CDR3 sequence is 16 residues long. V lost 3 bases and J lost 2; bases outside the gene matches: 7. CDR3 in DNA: TGTGCCAGCAGTTTGCGACAGGGATCGGGCAATCAGCCCCAGCATTTT. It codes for CASSLRQGSGNQPQHF.

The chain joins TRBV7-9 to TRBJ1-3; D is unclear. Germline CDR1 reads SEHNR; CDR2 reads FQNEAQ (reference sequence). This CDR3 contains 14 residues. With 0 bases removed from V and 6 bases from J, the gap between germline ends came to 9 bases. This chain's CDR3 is CASSLAPLVNTIYF. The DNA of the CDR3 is TGTGCCAGCAGCTTAGCGCCTCTCGTAAACACCATATATTTT. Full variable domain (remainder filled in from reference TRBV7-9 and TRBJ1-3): DTGVSQNPRHKITKRGQNVTFRCDPISEHNRLYWYRQTLGQGPEFLTYFQNEAQLEKSRLLSDRFSAERPKGSFSTLEIQRTEQGDSAMYLCASSLAPLVNTIYFGEGSWLTVV.

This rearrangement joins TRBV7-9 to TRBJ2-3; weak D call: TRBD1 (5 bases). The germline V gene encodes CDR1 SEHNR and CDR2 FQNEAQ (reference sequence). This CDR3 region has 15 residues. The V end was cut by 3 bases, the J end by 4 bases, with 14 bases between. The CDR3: CASSLLSQGSDTQYF. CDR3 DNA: TGTGCCAGCAGCTTGTTGAGTCAGGGCTCAGATACGCAGTATTTT.

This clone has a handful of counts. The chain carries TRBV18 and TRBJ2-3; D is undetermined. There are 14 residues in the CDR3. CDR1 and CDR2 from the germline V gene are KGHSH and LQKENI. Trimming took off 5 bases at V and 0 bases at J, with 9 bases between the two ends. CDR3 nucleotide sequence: TGTGCCAGCTCAGAGACCACTAGCACAGATACGCAGTATTTT. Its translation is CASSETTSTDTQYF.

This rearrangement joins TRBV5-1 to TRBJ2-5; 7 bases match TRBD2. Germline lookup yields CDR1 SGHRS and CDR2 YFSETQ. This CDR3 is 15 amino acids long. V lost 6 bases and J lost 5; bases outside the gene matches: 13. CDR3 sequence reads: CASTIGASGRETQYF. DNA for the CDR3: TGCGCCAGCACCATTGGGGCTAGCGGCCGGGAGACCCAGTACTTC. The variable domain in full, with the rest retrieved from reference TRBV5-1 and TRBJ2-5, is KAGVTQTPRYLIKTRGQQVTLSCSPISGHRSVSWYQQTPGQGLQFLFEYFSETQRNKGNFPGRFSGRQFSNSRSEMNVSTLELGDSALYLCASTIGASGRETQYFGPGTRLLVL.

The CDR3 sequence is CASRKYGGWGLFINQPQHF. CDR3 coding DNA: TGTGCCAGCAGGAAGTACGGGGGCTGGGGTTTGTTTATCAATCAGCCCCAGCATTTT. This chain joins TRBV27 and TRBJ1-5; D possibly corresponds to TRBD1 (6 bases). Trimming shortened V by 6 bases and J by 3 bases, and 27 bases separated the two germline ends. Germline CDR1 and CDR2: MNHEY and SMNVEV (reference sequence). CDR3 size: 19 residues.

The CDR3 DNA follows: TGTGCCAGCAGTTTTGGACTAGCGGGAGTATTTGGGGAGCTGTTTTTT. Its protein product is CASSFGLAGVFGELFF. The J gene is TRBJ2-2, the V gene TRBV6-5; 13 bases line up with TRBD2. Per germline, CDR1 MNHEY and CDR2 SVGAGI. V shed 4 bases, J shed 8 bases, and the junction held 7 bases outside the gene matches. The CDR3 loop spans 16 amino acids.

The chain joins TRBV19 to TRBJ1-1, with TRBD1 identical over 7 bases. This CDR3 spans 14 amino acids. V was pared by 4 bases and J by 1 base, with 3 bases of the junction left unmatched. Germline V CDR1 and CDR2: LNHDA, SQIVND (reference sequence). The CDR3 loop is CASSSRQGNTEAFF. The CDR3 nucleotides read TGTGCCAGTAGTAGTAGACAGGGGAACACTGAAGCTTTCTTT.

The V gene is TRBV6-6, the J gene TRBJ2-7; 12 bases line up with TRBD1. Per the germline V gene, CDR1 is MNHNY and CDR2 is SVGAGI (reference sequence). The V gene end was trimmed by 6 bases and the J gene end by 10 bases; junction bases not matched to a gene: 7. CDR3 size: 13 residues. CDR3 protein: CASSRGDRGHQYF. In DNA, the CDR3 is TGTGCCAGCAGCCGGGGGGACAGGGGGCATCAGTACTTC.